A single sample is the source of the 9 T cell receptor beta chains below, sequenced in a study of control samples from healthy donors and cancer patients. Repertoires were generated with immunoSEQ multiplex PCR, while TCRdb's copy carries only in-frame clones and drops some. The data contain tens of thousands of clones, about 85% of them singletons. Material: blood. The receptors stem from a woman in her sixties or seventies in good health.

The CDR3 bases are TGTGCCAGCAGTTACGGTCGGGCCTTTTTCTCCTACGAGCAGTACTTC. Residues: CASSYGRAFFSYEQYF. The chain combines TRBV6-2 or TRBV6-3 with TRBJ2-7; D unclear. Germline V gives CDR1 MNHEY, CDR2 SVGEGT. CDR3 length equals 16 residues. V lost 2 bases, J lost 0 bases, and 14 bases lay in between.

V usage is TRBV2 and J usage is TRBJ2-1, with 13 bases matching TRBD2. The V gene's germline CDR1 is SNHLY and CDR2 FYNNEI. The CDR3 is 18 residues long. Trimming removed 3 bases from V and 8 bases from J; junction bases left unmatched: 13. The CDR3 bases are TGTGCCAGCAGTGAGAGATGGCCGGGACTAGCGGGATTCGATGAGCAGTTCTTC. This encodes CASSERWPGLAGFDEQFF.

This clone was recorded only once. This chain connects TRBV7-9 to TRBJ2-3; no clear D. CDR1 and CDR2 (germline): SEHNR, FQNEAQ (reference sequence). Between the trimmed V and J ends, which lost 7 bases and 4 bases, there was a span of 15 bases. This CDR3 has 14 amino acids. CDR3 nucleotides: TGTGCCAGCACCCGGTCCCTCCACCCAGATACGCAGTATTTT. Its translation is CASTRSLHPDTQYF.

CDR3 sequence (DNA): TGTGCCAGCAGTTACGGCCCGGTGGCTAGCGAAATCGAGCAGTTCTTC. Its protein product is CASSYGPVASEIEQFF. V is TRBV6-2 or TRBV6-3 and J is TRBJ2-1, with D perhaps matching TRBD2 (6 bases). The CDR3 spans 16 residues. V dropped 2 bases and J dropped 10 bases, with 21 bases sitting between them. Germline loops: CDR1 MNHEY, CDR2 SVGEGT.

The chain carries TRBV2 and TRBJ1-1, with D maybe TRBD1 (5 bases). Germline assignment: CDR1 SNHLY and CDR2 FYNNEI. V lost 6 bases to trimming and J lost 3 bases, with 23 bases between them. The CDR3 runs 17 residues. The CDR3 nucleotides read TGTGCCAGCAGGGGGGGAGGGCCGATGGTTGGGTACACTGAAGCTTTCTTT. Translating it yields CASRGGGPMVGYTEAFF.

V usage is TRBV7-9 and J usage is TRBJ1-5; no clear D. The V end lost 2 bases, the J end lost 5 bases, and 7 bases lay between the germline ends. Germline V CDR1 and CDR2: SEHNR, FQNEAQ (reference sequence). The CDR3 covers 13 residues. CDR3 sequence reads: CASSLREYQPQHF. The CDR3 bases are TGTGCCAGCAGCTTACGCGAATATCAGCCCCAGCATTTT.

The chain recombines TRBV5-6 with TRBJ2-1; 10 bases line up with TRBD2. Germline CDR1 and CDR2: SGHDT and YYEEEE. This CDR3 spans 15 amino acids. V lost 1 base and J lost 9; bases outside the gene matches: 7. CDR3 loop: CASSLPASGSVEQFF. The CDR3 region has the DNA TGTGCCAGCAGCTTGCCTGCTAGCGGGAGTGTTGAGCAGTTCTTC.

The rearrangement joins TRBV5-1 to TRBJ1-3, with D possibly matching TRBD1 (5 bases). The CDR3 spans 19 residues. Looked up from germline, CDR1 is SGHRS and CDR2 is YFSETQ. Trimming pared 0 bases from V and 0 bases from J, leaving 19 bases between. CDR3 residues: CASSLGRAFAQDSGNTIYF. In DNA form, the CDR3 reads TGCGCCAGCAGCTTGGGCAGGGCTTTCGCCCAAGACTCTGGAAACACCATATATTTT.

The chain joins TRBV4-2 to TRBJ1-3, with D possibly being TRBD1 (5 bases). Germline V CDR1 and CDR2: LGHNA, YNFKEQ. V lost 4 bases and J lost 1, with 11 bases in between. CDR3 length equals 15 residues. The CDR3 nucleotides read TGTGCCAGCAGCCCCGGTCAGGGATCTGGAAACACCATATATTTT. Translation: CASSPGQGSGNTIYF.